The clone carrying this T cell receptor (beta chain) was observed a handful of times. Its antigen is not known. This sample was taken from a study of CD8+ T cells in alopecia areata. The authors extracted RNA and reverse transcribed it into cDNA as the sequencing template. Assay used: immunoSEQ multiplex PCR; TCRdb lists only in-frame clones, some missing. The data show 150,000 to 200,000 clones, around 60% seen once. The germline V gene has CDR1 LGHNA and CDR2 YNFKEQ. The CDR3 runs 16 residues. V was pared by 0 bases and J by 7 bases, with 6 bases of the junction left unmatched. The study, taken as a whole, reports: Scalp and blood samples kept many expanded lesional clones throughout tofacitinib.

Treatment of the sample: oral pan-JAK inhibitor, 5-10 mg twice daily. Using a FACSAria, the CD4+ and CD8+ T cells were sorted from the PBMCs. V gene TRBV4-2 combines with J gene TRBJ2-1, with 10 bases matching TRBD2. The source is a human donor with alopecia areata. Sequences were derived from CD4+ T cells sorted from blood, sampled at week 4, from a patient treated with tofacitinib. Here the CDR3 reads CASSQDGSGGTNEQFF. The CDR3 DNA is TGTGCCAGCAGCCAAGACGGTAGCGGGGGGACTAATGAGCAGTTCTTC.